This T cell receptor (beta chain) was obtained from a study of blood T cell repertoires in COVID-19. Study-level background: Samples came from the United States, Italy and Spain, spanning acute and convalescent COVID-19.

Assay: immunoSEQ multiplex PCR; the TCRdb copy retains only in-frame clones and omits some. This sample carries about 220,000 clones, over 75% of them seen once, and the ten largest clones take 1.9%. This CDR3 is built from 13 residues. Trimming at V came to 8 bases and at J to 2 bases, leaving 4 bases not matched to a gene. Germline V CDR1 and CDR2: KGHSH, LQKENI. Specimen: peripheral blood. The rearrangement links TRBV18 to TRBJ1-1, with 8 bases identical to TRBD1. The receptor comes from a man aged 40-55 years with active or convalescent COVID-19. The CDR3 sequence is CASAGQGNTEAFF. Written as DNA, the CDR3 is TGTGCCAGCGCAGGACAGGGAAACACTGAAGCTTTCTTT.